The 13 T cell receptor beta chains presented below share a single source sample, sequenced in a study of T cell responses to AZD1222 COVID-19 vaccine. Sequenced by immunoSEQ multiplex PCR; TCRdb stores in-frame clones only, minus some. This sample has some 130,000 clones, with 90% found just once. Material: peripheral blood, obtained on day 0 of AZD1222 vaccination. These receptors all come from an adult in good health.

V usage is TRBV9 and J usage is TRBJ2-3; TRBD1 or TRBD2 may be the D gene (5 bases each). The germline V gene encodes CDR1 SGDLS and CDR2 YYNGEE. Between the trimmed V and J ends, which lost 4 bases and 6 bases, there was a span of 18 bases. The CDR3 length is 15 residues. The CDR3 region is CASSPHGADSDTQYF. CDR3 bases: TGTGCCAGCAGCCCCCACGGGGCAGATTCGGATACGCAGTATTTT.

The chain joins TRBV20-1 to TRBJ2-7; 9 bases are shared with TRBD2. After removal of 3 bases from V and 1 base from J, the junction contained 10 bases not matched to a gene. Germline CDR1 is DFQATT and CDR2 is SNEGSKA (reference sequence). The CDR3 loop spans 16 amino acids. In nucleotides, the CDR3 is TGCAGTGCTAGTAAAAAAGGCGGGGGGGCTTCCTACGAGCAGTACTTC. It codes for CSASKKGGGASYEQYF.

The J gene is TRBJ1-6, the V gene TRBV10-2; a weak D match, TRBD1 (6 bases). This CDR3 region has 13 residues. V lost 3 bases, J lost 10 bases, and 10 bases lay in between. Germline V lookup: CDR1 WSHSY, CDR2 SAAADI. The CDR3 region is CASSEGGRSPLHF. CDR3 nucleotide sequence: TGCGCCAGCAGTGAAGGGGGGCGGTCACCCCTCCACTTT.

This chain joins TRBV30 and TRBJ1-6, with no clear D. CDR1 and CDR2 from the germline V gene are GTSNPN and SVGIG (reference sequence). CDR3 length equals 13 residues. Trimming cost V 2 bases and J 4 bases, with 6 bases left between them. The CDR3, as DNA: TGTGCCTGGAGTCAAGATTATAATTCACCCCTCCACTTT. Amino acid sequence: CAWSQDYNSPLHF.

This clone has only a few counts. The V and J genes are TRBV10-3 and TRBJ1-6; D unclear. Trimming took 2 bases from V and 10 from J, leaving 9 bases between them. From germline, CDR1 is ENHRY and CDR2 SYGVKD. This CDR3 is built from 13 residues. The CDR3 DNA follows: TGTGCCATCAGTGAGGGGAGGGAATCACCCCTCCACTTT. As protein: CAISEGRESPLHF.

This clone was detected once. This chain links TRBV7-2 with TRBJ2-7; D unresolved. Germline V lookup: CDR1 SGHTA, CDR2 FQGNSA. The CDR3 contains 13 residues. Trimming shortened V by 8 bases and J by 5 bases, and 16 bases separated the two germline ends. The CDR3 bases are TGTGCCAGCGGACCAGCCCCTCTCAACGAGCAGTACTTC. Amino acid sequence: CASGPAPLNEQYF.

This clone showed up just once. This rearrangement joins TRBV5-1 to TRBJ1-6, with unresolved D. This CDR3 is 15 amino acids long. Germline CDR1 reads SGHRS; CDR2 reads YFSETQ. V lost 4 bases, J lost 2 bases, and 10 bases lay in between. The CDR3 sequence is CASSPDGAYNSPLHF. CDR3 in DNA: TGCGCCAGCAGCCCGGACGGAGCCTATAATTCACCCCTCCACTTT.

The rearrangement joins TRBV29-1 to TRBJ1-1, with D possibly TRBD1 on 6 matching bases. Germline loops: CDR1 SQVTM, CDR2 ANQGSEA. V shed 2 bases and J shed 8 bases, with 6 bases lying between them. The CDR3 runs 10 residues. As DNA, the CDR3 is TGCAGCGTTGAAACAGGGGAAGCTTTCTTT. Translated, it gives CSVETGEAFF. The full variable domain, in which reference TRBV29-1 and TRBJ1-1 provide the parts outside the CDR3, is SAVISQKPSRDICQRGTSLTIQCQVDSQVTMMFWYRQQPGQSLTLIATANQGSEATYESGFVIDKFPISRPNLTFSTLTVSNMSPEDSSIYLCSVETGEAFFGQGTRLTVV.

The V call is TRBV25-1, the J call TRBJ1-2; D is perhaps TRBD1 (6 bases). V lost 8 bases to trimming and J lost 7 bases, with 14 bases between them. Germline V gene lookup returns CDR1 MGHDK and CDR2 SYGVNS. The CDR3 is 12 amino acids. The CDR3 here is CASQGNQAGYTF. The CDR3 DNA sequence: TGTGCCAGCCAGGGGAATCAAGCTGGCTACACCTTC.

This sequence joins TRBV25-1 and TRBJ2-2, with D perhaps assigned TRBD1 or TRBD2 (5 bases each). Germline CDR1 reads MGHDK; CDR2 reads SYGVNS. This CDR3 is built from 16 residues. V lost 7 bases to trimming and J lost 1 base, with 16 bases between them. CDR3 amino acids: CASKRSVGRNTGELFF. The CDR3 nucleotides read TGTGCCAGCAAGAGATCAGTGGGACGGAACACCGGGGAGCTGTTTTTT.

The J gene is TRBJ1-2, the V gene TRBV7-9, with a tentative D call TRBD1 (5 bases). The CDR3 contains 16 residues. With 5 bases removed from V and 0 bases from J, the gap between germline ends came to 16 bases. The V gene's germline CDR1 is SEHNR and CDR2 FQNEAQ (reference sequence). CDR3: CASSAGESEANYGYTF. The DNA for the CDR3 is TGTGCCAGCAGCGCGGGGGAGAGTGAAGCTAACTATGGCTACACCTTC.

The CDR3 DNA reads as TGTGCCAGAGGACAGCGAGGTTTGCCCTACGAGCAGTACTTC. Its translation: CARGQRGLPYEQYF. The V and J genes are TRBV19 and TRBJ2-7, with a weak D call TRBD1 (6 bases). The V gene lost 9 bases and the J gene lost 2 bases, with 17 bases spanning the gap. Germline assignment: CDR1 LNHDA and CDR2 SQIVND (reference sequence). The CDR3 contains 14 residues.

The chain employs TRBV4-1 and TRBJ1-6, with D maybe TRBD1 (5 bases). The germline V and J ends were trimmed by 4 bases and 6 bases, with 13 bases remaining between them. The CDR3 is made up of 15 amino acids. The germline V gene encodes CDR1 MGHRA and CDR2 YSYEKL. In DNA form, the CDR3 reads TGCGCCAGCAGCCTCGGGGGGGTGAGTAATTCACCCCTCCACTTT. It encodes CASSLGGVSNSPLHF.